This is a list of T cell receptor beta chains from one sample in a study of blood T cell repertoires in COVID-19. Method: immunoSEQ multiplex PCR; TCRdb's copy keeps in-frame clones and lacks some. Of under 500,000 clones in the sample, around 91% were seen once. Material: PBMCs or T cells enriched from blood (not recorded which). The receptors stem from a man younger than 40 who had recovered from COVID-19. CDR3s include the opening cysteine and the closing phenylalanine or tryptophan. The D gene is left open where the match is weak. Some rows have no size entry. The others give once, few or many, or a class for an expanded clone.

d_call	v_call	j_call	clone_size	cdr3_aa	cdr3_nt
NA	TRBV5-1	TRBJ2-7	NA	CASRLLDSPAEQYF	TGCGCCAGCAGATTATTAGACAGCCCAGCGGAGCAGTACTTC
NA	TRBV21-1	TRBJ1-3	NA	CASSKVGYRGNTIYF	TGTGCCAGCAGCAAAGTGGGTTACAGGGGGAACACCATATATTTT
TRBD2	TRBV2	TRBJ2-2	few	CASWTSAGELFF	TGTGCCAGCTGGACTAGCGCCGGGGAGCTGTTTTTT
NA	TRBV28	TRBJ2-7	NA	CASKGVSYEQYF	TGTGCCAGCAAAGGGGTCTCCTACGAGCAGTACTTC
NA	TRBV2	TRBJ2-1	NA	CASSERGSYNEQFF	TGTGCCAGCAGTGAAAGGGGCTCTTACAATGAGCAGTTCTTC
NA	TRBV3-1/TRBV3-2	TRBJ1-4	NA	CASSQAGSRADEKLFF	TGTGCCAGCAGCCAAGCGGGTAGCAGGGCTGATGAAAAACTGTTTTTT
TRBD1	TRBV5-1	TRBJ1-4	NA	CASKSGQGEEKLFF	TGCGCCAGCAAATCGGGACAGGGTGAGGAAAAACTGTTTTTT
NA	TRBV27	TRBJ1-5	few	CASSLSGGSNQPQHF	TGTGCCAGCAGTTTGTCGGGGGGTAGCAATCAGCCCCAGCATTTT
NA	TRBV24-1	TRBJ2-2	NA	CATSDPLAGSGTGELFF	TGTGCCACCAGTGACCCCCTAGCTGGTTCGGGCACCGGGGAGCTGTTTTTT
TRBD1	TRBV18	TRBJ1-2	NA	CASSPTDRVGYGYTF	TGTGCCAGCTCACCAACGGACAGGGTGGGGTATGGCTACACCTTC
NA	TRBV2	TRBJ1-4	NA	CASTGVNEKLFF	TGTGCCAGCACGGGGGTGAATGAAAAACTGTTTTTT
TRBD2	TRBV5-1	TRBJ2-7	NA	CASSTLDWLADSYEQYF	TGCGCCAGCAGCACCCTGGATTGGCTAGCGGACTCCTACGAGCAGTACTTC
TRBD1	TRBV24-1	TRBJ1-1	NA	CATSDSTGVGTEKAFF	TGTGCCACCAGTGATTCCACAGGGGTAGGGACTGAGAAAGCTTTCTTT
NA	TRBV6-5	TRBJ2-2	NA	CASSPNFSTGELFF	TGTGCCAGCAGTCCTAACTTTTCCACCGGGGAGCTGTTTTTT
NA	TRBV6-5	TRBJ2-5	NA	CASSKQVVGETQYF	TGTGCCAGCAGTAAACAGGTCGTGGGGGAGACCCAGTACTTC
NA	TRBV28	TRBJ1-6	NA	CASSTGYNSPLHF	TGTGCCAGCAGTACAGGGTATAATTCACCCCTCCACTTT
NA	TRBV11-2	TRBJ1-1	few	CASSLGLGGDRNTEAFF	TGTGCCAGCAGCTTAGGACTTGGGGGGGACCGGAACACTGAAGCTTTCTTT
NA	TRBV28	TRBJ2-7	NA	CASSLPTAEQYF	TGTGCCAGCAGTTTACCGACTGCCGAGCAGTACTTC
NA	TRBV18	TRBJ2-7	NA	CASSPRGQIPSYEQYF	TGTGCCAGCTCACCACGGGGACAAATCCCAAGCTACGAGCAGTACTTC
TRBD1	TRBV5-1	TRBJ2-1	NA	CASSLGGQKTDNEQFF	TGCGCCAGCAGCTTGGGGGGACAGAAAACAGACAATGAGCAGTTCTTC
TRBD1	TRBV6-1	TRBJ2-7	NA	CASSEGPTGGIYEQYF	TGTGCCAGCAGTGAAGGTCCAACAGGGGGGATTTACGAGCAGTACTTC
NA	TRBV19	TRBJ2-5	NA	CASSPGETQYF	TGTGCCAGTAGTCCAGGAGAGACCCAGTACTTC
TRBD1	TRBV20-1	TRBJ2-1	NA	CSAGTGFF	TGCAGTGCCGGGACAGGGTTCTTC